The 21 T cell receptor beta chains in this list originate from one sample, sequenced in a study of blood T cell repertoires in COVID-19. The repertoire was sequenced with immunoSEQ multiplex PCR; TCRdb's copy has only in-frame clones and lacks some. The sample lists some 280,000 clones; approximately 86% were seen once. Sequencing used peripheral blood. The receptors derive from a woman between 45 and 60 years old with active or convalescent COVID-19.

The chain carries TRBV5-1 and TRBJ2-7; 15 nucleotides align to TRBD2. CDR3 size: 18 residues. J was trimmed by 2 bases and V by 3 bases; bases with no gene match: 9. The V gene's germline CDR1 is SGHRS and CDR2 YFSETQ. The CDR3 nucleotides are TGCGCCAGCAGCTCCGGACTAGCGGGAGGGGTGGGGACCTACGAGCAGTACTTC. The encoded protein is CASSSGLAGGVGTYEQYF.

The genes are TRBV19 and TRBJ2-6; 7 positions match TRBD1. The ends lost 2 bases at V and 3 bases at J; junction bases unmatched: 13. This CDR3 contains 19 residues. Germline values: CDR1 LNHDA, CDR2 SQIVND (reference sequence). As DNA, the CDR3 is TGTGCCAGTAGTATAAGCGTTCTAGGTAGGGGGCTTGGGGCCAACGTCCTGACTTTC. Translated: CASSISVLGRGLGANVLTF.

CDR3 amino acids: CASSPTGDEQFF. The CDR3 nucleotides read TGTGCCAGCAGTCCGACCGGGGATGAGCAGTTCTTC. The chain is built from TRBV6-5 and TRBJ2-1; TRBD2 is a possible D gene (5 bases). Germline V lookup: CDR1 MNHEY, CDR2 SVGAGI. The CDR3 is 12 residues long. V was pared by 5 bases and J by 8 bases, with 10 bases between.

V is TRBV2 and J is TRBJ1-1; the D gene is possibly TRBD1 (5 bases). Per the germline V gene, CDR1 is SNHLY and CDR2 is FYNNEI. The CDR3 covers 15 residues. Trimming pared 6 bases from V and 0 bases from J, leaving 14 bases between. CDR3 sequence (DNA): TGTGCCAGCAGCGATGACGGGGGGATGAACACTGAAGCTTTCTTT. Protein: CASSDDGGMNTEAFF.

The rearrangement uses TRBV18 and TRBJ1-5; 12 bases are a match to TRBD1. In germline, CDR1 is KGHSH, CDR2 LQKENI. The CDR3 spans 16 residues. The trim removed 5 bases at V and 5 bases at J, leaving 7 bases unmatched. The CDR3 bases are TGTGCCAGCTCAGTAAGTGGGACAGGGGGCGATCAGCCCCAGCATTTT. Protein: CASSVSGTGGDQPQHF.

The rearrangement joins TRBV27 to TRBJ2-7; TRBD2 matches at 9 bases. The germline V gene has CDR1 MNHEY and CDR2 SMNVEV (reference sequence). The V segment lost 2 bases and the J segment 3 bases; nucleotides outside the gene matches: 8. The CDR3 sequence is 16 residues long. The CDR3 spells CASSLGPRTSVYEQYF. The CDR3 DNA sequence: TGTGCCAGCAGTTTAGGCCCGAGGACTAGCGTCTACGAGCAGTACTTC.

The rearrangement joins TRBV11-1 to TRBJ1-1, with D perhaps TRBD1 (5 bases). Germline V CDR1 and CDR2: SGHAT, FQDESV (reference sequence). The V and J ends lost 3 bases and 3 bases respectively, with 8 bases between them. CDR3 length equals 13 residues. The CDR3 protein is CASSLGRHTEAFF. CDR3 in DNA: TGTGCCAGCAGCTTGGGGCGGCACACTGAAGCTTTCTTT.

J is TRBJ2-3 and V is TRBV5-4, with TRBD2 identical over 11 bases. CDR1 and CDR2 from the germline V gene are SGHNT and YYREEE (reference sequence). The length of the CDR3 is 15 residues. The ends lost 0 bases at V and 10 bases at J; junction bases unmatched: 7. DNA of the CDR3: TGTGCCAGCAGCTTGGTAGCGGGAGGGCCGGAGGCGCAGTATTTT. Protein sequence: CASSLVAGGPEAQYF.

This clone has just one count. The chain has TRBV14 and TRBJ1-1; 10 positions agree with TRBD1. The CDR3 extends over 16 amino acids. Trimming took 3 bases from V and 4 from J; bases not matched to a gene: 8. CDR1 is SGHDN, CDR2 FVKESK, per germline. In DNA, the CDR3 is TGTGCCAGCAGCCATCGACCGGGACAGGGGTCCACTGAAGCTTTCTTT. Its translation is CASSHRPGQGSTEAFF.

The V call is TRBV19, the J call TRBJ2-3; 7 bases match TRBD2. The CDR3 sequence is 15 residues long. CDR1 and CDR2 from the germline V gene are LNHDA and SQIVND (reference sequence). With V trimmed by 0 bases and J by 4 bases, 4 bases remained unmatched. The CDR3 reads CASSIDGLVADTQYF. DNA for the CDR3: TGTGCCAGTAGTATAGACGGACTAGTCGCAGATACGCAGTATTTT. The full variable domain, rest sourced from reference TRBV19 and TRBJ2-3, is DGGITQSPKYLFRKEGQNVTLSCEQNLNHDAMYWYRQDPGQGLRLIYYSQIVNDFQKGDIAEGYSVSREKKESFPLTVTSAQKNPTAFYLCASSIDGLVADTQYFGPGTRLTVL.

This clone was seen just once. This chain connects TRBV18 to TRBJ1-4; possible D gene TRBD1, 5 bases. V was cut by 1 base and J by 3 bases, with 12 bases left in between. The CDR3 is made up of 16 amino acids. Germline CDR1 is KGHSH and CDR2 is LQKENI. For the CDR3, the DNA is TGTGCCAGCTCACCACGAGCCAGACAGCCTAATGAAAAACTGTTTTTT. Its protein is CASSPRARQPNEKLFF. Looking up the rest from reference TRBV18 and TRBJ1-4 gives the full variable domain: NAGVMQNPRHLVRRRGQEARLRCSPMKGHSHVYWYRQLPEEGLKFMVYLQKENIIDESGMPKERFSAEFPKEGPSILRIQQVVRGDSAAYFCASSPRARQPNEKLFFGSGTQLSVL.

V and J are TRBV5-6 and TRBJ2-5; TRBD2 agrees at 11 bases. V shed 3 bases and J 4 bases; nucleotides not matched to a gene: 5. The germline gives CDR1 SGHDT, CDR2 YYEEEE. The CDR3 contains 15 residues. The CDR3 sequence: CASSSTSGNAETQYF. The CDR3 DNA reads TGTGCCAGCAGCTCGACTAGCGGGAACGCAGAGACCCAGTACTTC.

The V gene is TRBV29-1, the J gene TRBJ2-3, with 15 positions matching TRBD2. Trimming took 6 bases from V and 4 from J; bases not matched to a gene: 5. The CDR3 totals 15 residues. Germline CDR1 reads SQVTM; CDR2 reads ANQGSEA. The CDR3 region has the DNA TGCAGCGTCGGGACTAGCGGGAGGAAATCAGATACGCAGTATTTT. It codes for CSVGTSGRKSDTQYF.

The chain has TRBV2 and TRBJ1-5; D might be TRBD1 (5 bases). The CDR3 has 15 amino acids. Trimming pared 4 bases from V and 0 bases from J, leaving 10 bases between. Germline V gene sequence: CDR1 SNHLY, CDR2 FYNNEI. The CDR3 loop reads CASSGEGLSNQPQHF. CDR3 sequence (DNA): TGTGCCAGCAGTGGGGAGGGACTTAGCAATCAGCCCCAGCATTTT. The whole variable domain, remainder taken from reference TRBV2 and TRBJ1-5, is EPEVTQTPSHQVTQMGQEVILRCVPISNHLYFYWYRQILGQKVEFLVSFYNNEISEKSEIFDDQFSVERPDGSNFTLKIRSTKLEDSAMYFCASSGEGLSNQPQHFGDGTRLSIL.

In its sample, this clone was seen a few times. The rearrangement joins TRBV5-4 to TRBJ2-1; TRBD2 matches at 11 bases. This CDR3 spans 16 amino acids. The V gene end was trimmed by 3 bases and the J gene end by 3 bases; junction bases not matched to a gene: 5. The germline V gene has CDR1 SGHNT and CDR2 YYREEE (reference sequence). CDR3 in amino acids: CASSSPTSGNYNEQFF. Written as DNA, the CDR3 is TGTGCCAGCAGCTCACCGACTAGCGGGAACTACAATGAGCAGTTCTTC.

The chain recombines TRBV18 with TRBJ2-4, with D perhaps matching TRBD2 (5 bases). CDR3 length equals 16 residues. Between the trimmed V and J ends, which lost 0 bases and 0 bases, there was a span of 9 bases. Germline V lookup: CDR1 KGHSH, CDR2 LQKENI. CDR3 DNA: TGTGCCAGCTCACCACCGGACTCCCTAGCCAAAAACATTCAGTACTTC. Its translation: CASSPPDSLAKNIQYF. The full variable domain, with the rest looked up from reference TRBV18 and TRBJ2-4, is NAGVMQNPRHLVRRRGQEARLRCSPMKGHSHVYWYRQLPEEGLKFMVYLQKENIIDESGMPKERFSAEFPKEGPSILRIQQVVRGDSAAYFCASSPPDSLAKNIQYFGAGTRLSVL.

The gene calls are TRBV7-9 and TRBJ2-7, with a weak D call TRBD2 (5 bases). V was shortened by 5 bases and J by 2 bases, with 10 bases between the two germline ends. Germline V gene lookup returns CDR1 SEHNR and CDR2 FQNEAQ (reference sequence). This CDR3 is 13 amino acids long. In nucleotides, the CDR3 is TGTGCCAGCAGCCTCGGGATCCCCTACGAGCAGTACTTC. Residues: CASSLGIPYEQYF. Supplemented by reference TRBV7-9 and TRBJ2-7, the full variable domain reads DTGVSQNPRHKITKRGQNVTFRCDPISEHNRLYWYRQTLGQGPEFLTYFQNEAQLEKSRLLSDRFSAERPKGSFSTLEIQRTEQGDSAMYLCASSLGIPYEQYFGPGTRLTVT.

This chain's CDR3 is CASSLQRSYGYTF. For the CDR3, the DNA is TGTGCCAGCAGTTTACAAAGGAGCTATGGCTACACCTTC. This chain uses TRBV12-3 or TRBV12-4 with TRBJ1-2; D gene ambiguous. CDR3 length equals 13 residues. V dropped 2 bases and J dropped 4 bases, with 8 bases sitting between them.

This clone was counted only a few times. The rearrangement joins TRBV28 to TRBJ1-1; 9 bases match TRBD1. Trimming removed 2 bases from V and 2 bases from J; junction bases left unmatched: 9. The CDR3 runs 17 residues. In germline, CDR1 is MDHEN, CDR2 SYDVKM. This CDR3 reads CASSLVFGTGPNTEAFF. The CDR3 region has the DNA TGTGCCAGCAGTTTAGTGTTTGGGACAGGGCCTAACACTGAAGCTTTCTTT.

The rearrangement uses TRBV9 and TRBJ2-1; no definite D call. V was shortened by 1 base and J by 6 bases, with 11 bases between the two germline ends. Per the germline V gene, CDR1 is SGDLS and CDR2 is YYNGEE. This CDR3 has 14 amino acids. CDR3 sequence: CASSVSTDSNEQFF. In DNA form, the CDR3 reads TGTGCCAGCAGCGTATCAACAGATTCCAATGAGCAGTTCTTC.

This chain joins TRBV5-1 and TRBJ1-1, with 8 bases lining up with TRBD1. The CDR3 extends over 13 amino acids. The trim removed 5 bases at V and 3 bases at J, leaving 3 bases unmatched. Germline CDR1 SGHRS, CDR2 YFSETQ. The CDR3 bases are TGCGCCAGCAGACCACAGGGGGACACTGAAGCTTTCTTT. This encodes CASRPQGDTEAFF.